A selection of T cell receptor beta chains follows, all from one sample in a study of immune heterogeneity within non-small cell lung tumors. TCRdb used MiXCR to reprocess the multiplex PCR reads, holding one entry per CDR3 protein. The sample has around 9,600 distinct CDR3 sequences, 30% to 35% seen once. The sequencing sample was made of lung tumor tissue. Every receptor here comes from a man in his 60s with non-small cell lung cancer. Each CDR3 is given with its conserved first and last residue. A D gene is named only where the DNA matches it firmly. The size of a clone is reported for some rows only, either as once, few or many, or as a class for expanded clones.

>TRBV30|.|TRBJ2-1|.
TGTGCCTTTAAGGACAGTGGGAAGGGTGGGCAGTTCTTC
CAFKDSGKGGQFF
>TRBV5-1|TRBD1|TRBJ1-1|many
TGCGCCAGCACGGGACAGGGGGGTACTGAAGCTTTCTTT
CASTGQGGTEAFF
>TRBV7-3|.|TRBJ2-3|.
TGTGCCAGCAGCTTAGGTGGGGTCACCACAGATACGCAGTATTTT
CASSLGGVTTDTQYF
>TRBV19|TRBD2|TRBJ2-7|.
TGTGCCAGTAGTAACGGGGGGACCTCCCTAAACGAGCAGTACTTC
CASSNGGTSLNEQYF
>TRBV3-1|TRBD1|TRBJ1-2|many
TGTGCCAGCAGCCAAACCAGGGGGGAAGGCTACACCTTC
CASSQTRGEGYTF
>TRBV11-3|TRBD1|TRBJ1-1|medium-sized
TGTGCCAGCAGCTTTGGGCTACAGGGGGGGCGGACTGAAGCTTTCTTT
CASSFGLQGGRTEAFF
>TRBV12-3/TRBV12-4|.|TRBJ1-5|.
TGTGCCAGCAGTGGCGCCGGACTGGGCAATCAGCCCCAGCATTTT
CASSGAGLGNQPQHF
>TRBV5-8|.|TRBJ2-7|many
TGTGCCAGCAGCTTGGGGGGGGCGTCCTCCTACGAGCAGTACTTC
CASSLGGASSYEQYF
>TRBV20-1|.|TRBJ2-1|once
TGCAGTGCTAGGTCCCAAGGGTCTGGGAATGAGCAGTTCTTC
CSARSQGSGNEQFF
>TRBV12-3/TRBV12-4|.|TRBJ1-3|.
TGTGCCAGCAGTTTATCAGTGTTTGGAAACACCATATATTTT
CASSLSVFGNTIYF
>TRBV7-8|.|TRBJ2-7|.
TGTGCCAGCAGCTTAGAAAGGGACTTCTACTACGAGCAGTACTTC
CASSLERDFYYEQYF
>TRBV20-1|.|TRBJ1-1|many
TGCAGTGCTAGGGTGCTACAGGGATTGAACACTGAAGCTTTCTTT
CSARVLQGLNTEAFF
>TRBV12-3/TRBV12-4|.|TRBJ1-1|.
TGTGCCAGCAGGATGACAGCCCTCGAATTCGACCCGGCTACCTACACCTTAGAAGCTTTCTTT
CASRMTALEFDPATYTLEAFF
>TRBV27|TRBD2|TRBJ2-7|.
TGTGCCAGCAGTTTCACGGGGGGAGGGACCTACGAGCAGTACTTC
CASSFTGGGTYEQYF
>TRBV12-3/TRBV12-4|.|TRBJ2-5|many
.
CASSRTDSFLETQYF
>TRBV28|.|TRBJ2-7|.
TGTGCCAGCAGGAGGGACAACTACGAGCAGTACTTC
CASRRDNYEQYF
>TRBV2|.|TRBJ2-7|medium-sized
TGTGCCAGCAGGACTTGGCTGAACGAGCAGTACTTC
CASRTWLNEQYF
>TRBV24-1|.|TRBJ2-2|medium-sized
TGTGCCACCAGTGATTTCTTTGCCGGTGTCACCGGGGAGCTGTTTTTT
CATSDFFAGVTGELFF
>TRBV5-1|.|TRBJ2-7|medium-sized
TGCGCCAGCAGCACCTCGGTCGGTTACGAGCAGTACTTC
CASSTSVGYEQYF
>TRBV6-6|TRBD2|TRBJ2-7|many
TGTGCCAGCAGTTACCTCCGGGGGGACGAGCAGTACTTC
CASSYLRGDEQYF
>TRBV7-9|TRBD1|TRBJ2-7|large
TGTGCCAGCAGCTTGGGACAGGCCTCCTACGAGCAGTACTTC
CASSLGQASYEQYF
>TRBV6-6|.|TRBJ2-5|many
TGTGCCAGCAGTTACGTTGGCCAAGAGACCCAGTACTTC
CASSYVGQETQYF
>TRBV4-2|.|TRBJ1-5|many
TGTGCCAGCAGCCAAGATTTGAGGCAGCCCCAGCATTTT
CASSQDLRQPQHF
>TRBV30|TRBD1|TRBJ1-2|.
TGTGCCTGGAGCGGAGACAGGGGAATGCGGTATGGCTACACCTTC
CAWSGDRGMRYGYTF
>TRBV11-2|.|TRBJ2-3|.
TGTGCCAGCAGCTTCCCTGGGTCTTTATCTTCAGATACGCAGTATTTT
CASSFPGSLSSDTQYF
>TRBV6-2/TRBV6-3|TRBD2|TRBJ2-5|many
TGTGCCAGCAGTGGCCTAGCGGGAGGTATGGAGACCCAGTACTTC
CASSGLAGGMETQYF
>TRBV5-1|.|TRBJ2-1|many
TGCGCCAGCAGACTGAGCATCACTTCCGTTAATGAGCAGTTCTTC
CASRLSITSVNEQFF
>TRBV5-1|.|TRBJ2-2|many
TGCGCCAGCAGCACCGACTCGGGCCCCGGGGAGCTGTTTTTT
CASSTDSGPGELFF
>TRBV25-1|TRBD1|TRBJ1-6|.
TGTGCCAGCAAGCCGGGACAGATTAATTCACCCCTCCACTTT
CASKPGQINSPLHF
>TRBV11-2|TRBD1|TRBJ1-3|once
TGTGCCAGCAGCTTAGACCCCCGGCCGACAGGGCGGGAAAACACCATATATTTT
CASSLDPRPTGRENTIYF
>TRBV4-3|.|TRBJ1-2|many
TGCGCCAGCAGCCAAGAGTCCGGGCCCCGTGGCTACACCTTC
CASSQESGPRGYTF
>TRBV2|.|TRBJ1-1|many
TGTGCCAGCAGTGGGGGGGGCTACACTGAAGCTTTCTTT
CASSGGGYTEAFF
>TRBV9|.|TRBJ2-2|large
TGTGCCAGCAGCGTGAGCCCGGGACTGAGGACCGGGGAGCTGTTTTTT
CASSVSPGLRTGELFF
>TRBV6-2/TRBV6-3|.|TRBJ2-7|.
TGTGCCAGCAGTTACTCTCAGGGCCCTGGCCACGAGCAGTACTTC
CASSYSQGPGHEQYF
>TRBV20-1|TRBD2|TRBJ2-7|many
TGCAGTGTTAGGCAGGGAGCGGGAGGGAGGGAGCAGTACTTC
CSVRQGAGGREQYF
>TRBV6-1|.|TRBJ1-5|few
TGTGCCAGCAGCTACCTAGGGGCGGGAGAGCCCCAGCATTTT
CASSYLGAGEPQHF
>TRBV24-1|.|TRBJ2-3|.
TGTGCCACCAGTGATGGGACCCCCCGACAGTATTTT
CATSDGTPRQYF
>TRBV27|TRBD2|TRBJ2-7|.
TGTGCCAGCAGTTTATTCGGGACAGAGGCTAGCGGGAGCGGGGAGCAGTACTTC
CASSLFGTEASGSGEQYF
>TRBV28|.|TRBJ1-2|few
TGTGCCAGCTCCCAGACCTTATATGGCTACACCTTC
CASSQTLYGYTF
>TRBV5-4|TRBD2|TRBJ2-1|few
TGTGCCAGCAGCTTGGAGGTTAGCGGGAGCCGGGAGCAGTTCTTC
CASSLEVSGSREQFF
>TRBV5-1|TRBD1|TRBJ1-1|many
TGCGCCAGCAGTTCCGTATTCCAGGGGGATCAGGACACTGAAGCTTTCTTT
CASSSVFQGDQDTEAFF